The T cell receptor (beta chain) described here comes from a study of blood T cell repertoires in COVID-19. Repertoires were generated with immunoSEQ multiplex PCR, while TCRdb's copy carries only in-frame clones and drops some. The sample lists about 180,000 clones; over 80% were seen once. The CDR3 extends over 15 amino acids. Trimming removed 4 bases at V and 4 bases at J, with 14 bases between. Germline V gene data show CDR1 as SEHNR and CDR2 as FQNEAQ (reference sequence). Sequenced: peripheral blood. The rearrangement uses TRBV7-9 and TRBJ2-1; TRBD1 is a possible D gene (6 bases). The clonotype comes from a woman aged 45 to 65 with acute or convalescent COVID-19. The CDR3 DNA reads as TGTGCCAGCAGCTCCACAGGGAGAGGATACAATGAGCAGTTCTTC. It translates to CASSSTGRGYNEQFF. Full variable domain (missing parts from reference TRBV7-9 and TRBJ2-1): DTGVSQNPRHKITKRGQNVTFRCDPISEHNRLYWYRQTLGQGPEFLTYFQNEAQLEKSRLLSDRFSAERPKGSFSTLEIQRTEQGDSAMYLCASSSTGRGYNEQFFGPGTRLTVL.